In this sample, the clone carrying this T cell receptor (beta chain) turned up many times. The sample belongs to a study of T-cell memory formation after mild COVID-19. MiXCR was run by TCRdb on the 5' RACE reads, yielding one entry per CDR3 protein. The table includes 350,000 to 450,000 distinct CDR3 sequences, 25% to 30% detected once. Per the germline V gene, CDR1 is SGHTA and CDR2 is FQGNSA. This CDR3 is built from 15 residues. The V end lost 1 base, the J end lost 4 bases, and 8 bases lay between the germline ends. Sequences were obtained from PBMCs or a T cell subset sorted from them (not recorded which). The chain couples TRBV7-2 to TRBJ2-6; D not certain. This sequence originates from an adult woman who had mild COVID-19 (a few samples of this study predate the infection). Cell type and time point are not known. CDR3 sequence reads: CASSLGGAGANVLTF. For the CDR3, the DNA is TGTGCCAGCAGCTTAGGGGGTGCGGGGGCCAACGTCCTGACTTTC.